This T cell receptor (beta chain) was identified during a study of blood T cells in healthy people across ages. Study as a whole: The capture of about one barcoded beta molecule per two T cells was achieved by template switching.

The second PCR ran roughly 7 to 12 cycles with a sample-barcoded 5' primer and J-beta primers. The yield of each sample was at least 2.5 million CDR3-containing paired-end reads. MiXCR was run by TCRdb on the 5' RACE reads, yielding one entry per CDR3 protein. The table includes around 1,900,000 distinct CDR3 sequences, about two fifths detected once. A word on this clonotype: Antigen unknown. A read error is likely, as this CDR3 ends without the conserved phenylalanine or tryptophan.

The study, taken as a whole, reports: In long-lived donors, naive CD4+ cell counts and diversity exceeded those of aged donors. A roughly linear age-dependent decrease characterized TCR beta diversity per million T cells.

V lost 0 bases and J lost 4; bases outside the gene matches: 7. The germline CDR1 and CDR2 sequences are LGHNA and YNFKEQ. This CDR3 has 17 residues. The TCR was taken from a human donor in good health. The material sequenced was blood. The rearrangement links TRBV4-2 to TRBJ2-1; 9 bases fit TRBD2. The CDR3 loop is CASSQDGLAGRYNEQFC. In DNA, the CDR3 is TGTGCCAGCAGCCAAGACGGGCTAGCGGGAAGATACAATGAGCAGTTCTGC.